This T cell receptor beta chain is from a study of T cells in Graves' hyperthyroidism and ophthalmopathy. Study overall: Peripheral blood was taken when the disease was first diagnosed, before any treatment began.

Amplified TCR beta CDR3 regions derived from RNA transcripts. The HTBI primer set was used in a first-round RT-PCR of the TCR CDR3. TCRdb fed the multiplex PCR reads into MiXCR, producing one record per CDR3 protein. The sample has 460,000 or so distinct CDR3 sequences; around 15% are singletons. CDR3 size: 14 residues. V trimming: 7 bases; J trimming: 1 base; junction bases outside the gene matches: 1. From germline, CDR1 is ENHRY and CDR2 SYGVKD. The sample consisted of blood. The chain employs TRBV10-3 and TRBJ1-5, with 10 bases matching TRBD1. This clonotype was sampled from a woman between 18 and 29 years old with Graves' hyperthyroidism. The CDR3 DNA reads as TGTGCCATCAAGGGACAGGGGAGCAATCAGCCCCAGCATTTT. Amino acids: CAIKGQGSNQPQHF.